These T cell receptor beta chains were read from a single sample in a study of siplizumab effects on memory and regulatory T cells. Clones were sequenced by immunoSEQ multiplex PCR, and TCRdb holds only the in-frame ones, with some missing. Of 85,000 to 130,000 clones in the sample, just over 90% are singletons; the top ten hold less than 0.85%. The sequencing sample was made of Tregs sorted from blood. These receptors all stem from a human donor in good health. Each CDR3 is given with its conserved first and last residue. The D gene is left open where the match is weak. Some rows have no size entry. The others give once, few or many, or a class for an expanded clone.

j_call	d_call	clone_size	v_call	cdr3_nt	cdr3_aa
TRBJ1-4	.	.	TRBV5-5	TGTGCCAGCAGCTTGTCTACCTGGGGTGAAAAACTGTTTTTT	CASSLSTWGEKLFF
TRBJ2-5	.	.	TRBV6-6	TGTGCCAGCAGTTCGTATGGGGGAGAGACCCAGTACTTC	CASSSYGGETQYF
TRBJ2-3	.	.	TRBV5-1	TGCGCCAGCACCCCAGTGGGTATTAGCACAGATACGCAGTATTTT	CASTPVGISTDTQYF
TRBJ1-1	TRBD1	.	TRBV6-1	TGTGCCAGCAGTGCCAAGACAGGGGGAAACACTGAAGCTTTCTTT	CASSAKTGGNTEAFF
TRBJ2-3	.	.	TRBV6-5	TGTGCCAGCAGAGAGGGGGGGAACACAGATACGCAGTATTTT	CASREGGNTDTQYF
TRBJ2-7	.	.	TRBV20-1	TGCAGTGCTAGAGGGCGCGAGCAGTACTTC	CSARGREQYF
TRBJ2-1	.	once	TRBV6-1	TGTGCCAGCAGTTTGTGGGGGAGCTACAATGAGCAGTTCTTC	CASSLWGSYNEQFF
TRBJ2-5	.	.	TRBV7-9	TGTGCCAGCAGCTTAGCGCAAGGGCTCGGGGAGACCCAGTACTTC	CASSLAQGLGETQYF
TRBJ2-7	TRBD1	.	TRBV10-3	TGTGCCATCAGTGAGTTGGACAGGGGGTACGAGCAGTACTTC	CAISELDRGYEQYF
TRBJ2-1	TRBD2	once	TRBV7-3	TGTGCCAGCAGCCGGACTAGCGGGATTTCCGGGGGCAGTGAGCAGTTCTTC	CASSRTSGISGGSEQFF
TRBJ1-1	TRBD1	.	TRBV5-1	TGCGCCAGCAGCACTGGGACAGGGGGAACTGAAGCTTTCTTT	CASSTGTGGTEAFF
TRBJ2-7	TRBD2	.	TRBV28	TGTGCCAGCAGTATCGGACTAGCGAGTGGAGGGGCCTACGAGCAGTACTTC	CASSIGLASGGAYEQYF
TRBJ2-2	.	once	TRBV5-1	TGCGCCAGCAATCCCCTAGGGAGCGGCACCGGGGAGCTGTTTTTT	CASNPLGSGTGELFF
TRBJ2-3	.	.	TRBV5-1	TGCGCCAGCAGCCAGAATGGGGATACGCAGTATTTT	CASSQNGDTQYF
TRBJ2-6	.	few	TRBV5-1	TGCGCCAGCAGCTTGCGGGTAGCAGGGGATCTGGGTAGTGGGGCCAACGTCCTGACTTTC	CASSLRVAGDLGSGANVLTF
TRBJ2-5	TRBD1	.	TRBV5-4	TGTGCCAGCAGCTCCGGGACAGCGAGGGTGAGAGAGACCCAGTACTTC	CASSSGTARVRETQYF
TRBJ2-5	.	.	TRBV7-9	TGTGCCAGCAACCCCTCTTTGGGTCAAGAGACCCAGTACTTC	CASNPSLGQETQYF
TRBJ2-2	TRBD2	.	TRBV5-1	TGCGCCAGCAGCGTGCGACTAGCGGGTAGGACCGGGGAGCTGTTTTTT	CASSVRLAGRTGELFF
TRBJ2-7	TRBD2	.	TRBV28	TGTGCCAGCAGTTTTTCGTTAGCGGGACTGACCTACGAGCAGTACTTC	CASSFSLAGLTYEQYF
TRBJ2-1	TRBD2	.	TRBV19	TGTGCCAGTAGTATGGGCGGACTAGCGGGAACCGCCCCCTACAATGAGCAGTTCTTC	CASSMGGLAGTAPYNEQFF
TRBJ1-2	.	.	TRBV5-4	TGTGCCAGCAGCCGACAGTTGAACTATGGCTACACCTTC	CASSRQLNYGYTF
TRBJ1-3	.	.	TRBV10-3	TGTGCCATCAGTGGAGTAGGAAACACCATATATTTT	CAISGVGNTIYF
TRBJ2-1	.	.	TRBV7-3	TGTGCCAGCAGCTTAAAAAGGTCTAGCTTCTACAATGAGCAGTTCTTC	CASSLKRSSFYNEQFF
TRBJ1-1	.	.	TRBV5-1	TGCGCCAGCAGCTCGTTGGAACGATCTGGGGCTGAAGCTTTCTTT	CASSSLERSGAEAFF